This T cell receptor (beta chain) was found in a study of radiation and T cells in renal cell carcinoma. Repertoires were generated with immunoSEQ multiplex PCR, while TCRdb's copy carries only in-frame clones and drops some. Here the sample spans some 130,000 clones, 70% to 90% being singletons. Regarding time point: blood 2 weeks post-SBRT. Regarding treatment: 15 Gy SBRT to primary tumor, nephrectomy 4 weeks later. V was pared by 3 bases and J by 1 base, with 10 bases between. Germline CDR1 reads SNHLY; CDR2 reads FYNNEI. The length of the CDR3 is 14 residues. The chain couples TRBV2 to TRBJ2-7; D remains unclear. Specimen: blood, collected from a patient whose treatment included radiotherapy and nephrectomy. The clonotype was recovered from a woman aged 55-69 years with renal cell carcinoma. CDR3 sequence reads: CASSDWGKSYEQYF. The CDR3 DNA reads TGTGCCAGCAGTGATTGGGGAAAATCCTACGAGCAGTACTTC.